The T cell receptor (beta chain) described here comes from a study of blood T cell repertoires in COVID-19. Deletions cut 4 bases from V and 5 bases from J, with 8 bases between. This CDR3 comprises 13 residues. The data were produced by immunoSEQ multiplex PCR, yet TCRdb's version contains in-frame clones alone and is incomplete. The repertoire includes 95,000 to 150,000 clones, about four fifths of them detected once, and approximately 3.6% sits in the top ten. The rearrangement links TRBV12-3 or TRBV12-4 to TRBJ2-2; TRBD1 might be the D (6 bases). This sequence originates from a woman aged 25-40 years who had recovered from COVID-19. The sample was PBMCs or T cells enriched from blood (not recorded which). The CDR3 reads CASSYQGTGELFF. CDR3 DNA: TGTGCCAGCAGTTATCAGGGGACCGGGGAGCTGTTTTTT.